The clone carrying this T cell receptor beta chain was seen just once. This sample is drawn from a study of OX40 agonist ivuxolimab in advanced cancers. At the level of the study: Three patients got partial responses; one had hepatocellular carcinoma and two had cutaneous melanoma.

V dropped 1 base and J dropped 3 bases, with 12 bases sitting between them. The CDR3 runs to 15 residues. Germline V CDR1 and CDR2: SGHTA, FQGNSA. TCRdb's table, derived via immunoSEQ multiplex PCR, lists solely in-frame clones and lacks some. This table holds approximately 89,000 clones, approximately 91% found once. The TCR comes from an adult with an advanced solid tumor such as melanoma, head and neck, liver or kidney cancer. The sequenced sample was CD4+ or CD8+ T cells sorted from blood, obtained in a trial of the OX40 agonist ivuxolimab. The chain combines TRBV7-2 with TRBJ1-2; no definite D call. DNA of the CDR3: TGTGCCAGCAGCTTAGGGGCCATCCGGGACTATGGCTACACCTTC. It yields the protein CASSLGAIRDYGYTF. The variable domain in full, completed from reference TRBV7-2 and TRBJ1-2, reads GAGVSQSPSNKVTEKGKDVELRCDPISGHTALYWYRQSLGQGLEFLIYFQGNSAPDKSGLPSDRFSAERTGGSVSTLTIQRTQQEDSAVYLCASSLGAIRDYGYTFGSGTRLTVV.